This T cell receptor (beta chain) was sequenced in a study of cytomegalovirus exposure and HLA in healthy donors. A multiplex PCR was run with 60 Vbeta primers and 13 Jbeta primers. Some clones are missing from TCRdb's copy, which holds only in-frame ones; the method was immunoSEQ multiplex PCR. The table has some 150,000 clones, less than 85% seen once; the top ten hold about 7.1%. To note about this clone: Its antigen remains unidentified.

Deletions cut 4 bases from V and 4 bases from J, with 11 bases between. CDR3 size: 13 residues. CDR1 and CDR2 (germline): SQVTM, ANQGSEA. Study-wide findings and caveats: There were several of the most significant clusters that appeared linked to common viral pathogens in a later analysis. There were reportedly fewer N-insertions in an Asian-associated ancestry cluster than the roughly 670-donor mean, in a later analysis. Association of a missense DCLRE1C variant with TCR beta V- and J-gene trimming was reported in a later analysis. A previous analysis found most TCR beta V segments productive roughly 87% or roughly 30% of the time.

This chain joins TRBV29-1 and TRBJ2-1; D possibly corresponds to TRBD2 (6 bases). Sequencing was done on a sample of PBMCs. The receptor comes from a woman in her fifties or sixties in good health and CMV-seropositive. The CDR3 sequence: CSVGGVTYNEQFF. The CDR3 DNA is TGCAGCGTTGGCGGGGTTACTTACAATGAGCAGTTCTTC.